The 10 T cell receptor beta chains in this list originate from one sample, sequenced in a study of T cell responses to AZD1222 COVID-19 vaccine. Method: immunoSEQ multiplex PCR; TCRdb's copy keeps in-frame clones and lacks some. The profile shows 70,000 to 100,000 clones, 70% to 90% of them singletons. The material sequenced was peripheral blood, taken 28 days after the second AZD1222 dose. The receptor set was obtained from an adult who received the AZD1222 COVID-19 vaccine.

This chain joins TRBV7-3 and TRBJ2-3; D uncertain. The germline V gene encodes CDR1 SGHTA and CDR2 FQGTGA. The CDR3 runs to 15 residues. With 5 bases removed from V and 5 bases from J, the gap between germline ends came to 17 bases. In nucleotides, the CDR3 is TGTGCCAGCAGCCCCTATCATAGAGAGGTAGATACGCAGTATTTT. It codes for CASSPYHREVDTQYF.

This rearrangement joins TRBV3-1 (or the pseudogene TRBV3-2) to TRBJ2-7, with TRBD1 matching over 10 bases. Germline CDR1 reads LGHDT; CDR2 reads YNNKEL (reference sequence). Trimming at V came to 4 bases and at J to 3 bases, leaving 9 bases not matched to a gene. This CDR3 is 16 amino acids long. This chain's CDR3 is CASSRGGQGEHYEQYF. The CDR3, as DNA: TGTGCCAGCAGCCGCGGTGGACAGGGGGAGCACTACGAGCAGTACTTC.

As for this clone: This likely comes from a read error, as the CDR3 has no conserved phenylalanine or tryptophan at its end. It is unclear where the CDR3 begins or ends on the DNA, so no DNA is shown, and the CDR3 is as TCRdb lists it. The rearrangement links TRBV27 to TRBJ2-6; the table names TRBD1, a call not compared with the DNA. Ends included, the CDR3 has 11 residues. Germline V gene sequence: CDR1 MNHEY, CDR2 SMNVEV (reference sequence). The CDR3 sequence is CATSRDRGPLS.

This chain uses TRBV4-3 with TRBJ1-4; D possibly corresponds to TRBD1 (5 bases). Germline V lookup: CDR1 LGHNA, CDR2 YSLEER. The V and J ends lost 0 bases and 7 bases respectively, with 12 bases between them. The CDR3 consists of 15 residues. The CDR3 nucleotides are TGCGCCAGCAGCCAAGATTGGAGGGGTGGTGAAAAACTGTTTTTT. This codes for CASSQDWRGGEKLFF.

This clone was picked up one time. This chain joins TRBV5-4 and TRBJ1-6; possibly TRBD1 for D (5 bases). CDR3 length equals 15 residues. The V end lost 3 bases, the J end lost 5 bases, and 12 bases lay between the germline ends. Germline CDR1 is SGHNT and CDR2 is YYREEE (reference sequence). The CDR3 protein is CASSSGGKDNSPLHF. DNA for the CDR3: TGTGCCAGCAGCTCGGGGGGGAAGGATAATTCACCCCTCCACTTT. The full variable domain, its missing parts supplied by reference TRBV5-4 and TRBJ1-6, is ETGVTQSPTHLIKTRGQQVTLRCSSQSGHNTVSWYQQALGQGPQFIFQYYREEENGRGNFPPRFSGLQFPNYSSELNVNALELDDSALYLCASSSGGKDNSPLHFGNGTRLTVT.

The gene calls are TRBV5-1 and TRBJ2-3; the D gene is possibly TRBD1 (5 bases). The V end lost 0 bases, the J end lost 2 bases, and 7 bases lay between the germline ends. The CDR3 consists of 14 residues. The germline gives CDR1 SGHRS, CDR2 YFSETQ. CDR3 nucleotides: TGCGCCAGCAGCTTGGGACAGTCCACAGATACGCAGTATTTT. Amino acid sequence: CASSLGQSTDTQYF.

This clone has ten or more counts. The chain couples TRBV16 to TRBJ2-3; no clear D gene. Trimming shortened V by 4 bases and J by 3 bases, and 8 bases separated the two germline ends. Germline V CDR1 and CDR2: KGHSY, FQNENV. This CDR3 is built from 13 residues. The CDR3 sequence: CASSPPRTDTQYF. The CDR3 DNA sequence: TGTGCCAGCAGCCCCCCAAGGACAGATACGCAGTATTTT. Variable domain in full (rest from reference TRBV16 and TRBJ2-3): GEEVAQTPKHLVRGEGQKAKLYCAPIKGHSYVFWYQQVLKNEFKFLISFQNENVFDETGMPKERFSAKCLPNSPCSLEIQATKLEDSAVYFCASSPPRTDTQYFGPGTRLTVL.

This clone was observed a single time. The V call is TRBV12-5, the J call TRBJ2-1, with 9 bases lining up with TRBD1. The CDR3 is 15 amino acids. V was pared by 4 bases and J by 2 bases, with 3 bases of the junction left unmatched. CDR1 LGHNT and CDR2 FRNRAP come from the germline V gene. CDR3 sequence reads: CASGWDRVAYNEQFF. CDR3 DNA: TGTGCTAGTGGTTGGGACAGGGTTGCCTACAATGAGCAGTTCTTC.

V and J are TRBV9 and TRBJ2-3, with 14 bases fitting TRBD2. Losses at the gene ends were 5 bases for V and 5 bases for J; bases not matched to a gene: 7. CDR1 is SGDLS and CDR2 is YYNGEE in the germline V gene. CDR3 length: 16 residues. In nucleotides, the CDR3 is TGTGCCAGCAGGCCTAAGACTAGCGGGGGGGTAGATACGCAGTATTTT. It specifies CASRPKTSGGVDTQYF. Based on the CDR3 plus reference TRBV9 and TRBJ2-3, the full variable domain is DSGVTQTPKHLITATGQRVTLRCSPRSGDLSVYWYQQSLDQGLQFLIQYYNGEERAKGNILERFSAQQFPDLHSELNLSSLELGDSALYFCASRPKTSGGVDTQYFGPGTRLTVL.

This clone was observed a single time. The chain links TRBV28 to TRBJ1-1; 10 bases are a match to TRBD1. After removal of 6 bases from V and 5 bases from J, the junction contained 9 bases not matched to a gene. Germline CDR1 and CDR2: MDHEN and SYDVKM. The CDR3 runs to 15 residues. CDR3 region: CASRRDRGLGTEAFF. The CDR3 DNA reads as TGTGCCAGCAGGCGGGACAGGGGCTTGGGAACTGAAGCTTTCTTT.